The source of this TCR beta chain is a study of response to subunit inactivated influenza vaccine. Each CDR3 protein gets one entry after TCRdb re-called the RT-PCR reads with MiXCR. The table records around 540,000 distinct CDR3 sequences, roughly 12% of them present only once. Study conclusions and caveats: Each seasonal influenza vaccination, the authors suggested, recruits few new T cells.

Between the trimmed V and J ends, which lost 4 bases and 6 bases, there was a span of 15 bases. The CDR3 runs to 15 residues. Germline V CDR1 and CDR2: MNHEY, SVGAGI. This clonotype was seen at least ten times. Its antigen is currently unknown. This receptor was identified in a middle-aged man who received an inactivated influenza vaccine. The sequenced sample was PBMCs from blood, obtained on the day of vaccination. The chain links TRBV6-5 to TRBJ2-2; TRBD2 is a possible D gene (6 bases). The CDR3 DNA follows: TGTGCCAGCAGTTGGGACTCCCCGGAGTCCGGGGAGCTGTTTTTT. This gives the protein CASSWDSPESGELFF.